Each of the 27 T cell receptor beta chains below was sequenced from the same sample in a study of shared clonotypes between healthy human individuals. Repertoires were generated with immunoSEQ multiplex PCR, while TCRdb's copy carries only in-frame clones and drops some. There are 2,500,000 or so clones in the sample; 90% to 95% occur only once, and about 0.34% lies in the top ten. The sequencing input was naive CD4+ T cells from PBMCs. The subset: CD45RA+ positively selected. The receptors come from a man between 18 and 35 years old in good health. Some clones in this sample may be carry-over from other donors' samples.

V usage is TRBV6-6 and J usage is TRBJ2-1, with D possibly matching TRBD1 (5 bases). Germline CDR1 reads MNHNY; CDR2 reads SVGAGI (reference sequence). The length of the CDR3 is 13 residues. With 3 bases removed from V and 7 bases from J, the gap between germline ends came to 10 bases. The CDR3 DNA follows: TGTGCCAGCAGTTATGGATCAGGGAATGAGCAGTTCTTC. Protein sequence: CASSYGSGNEQFF.

The rearrangement links TRBV19 to TRBJ2-5; either TRBD1 or TRBD2 may supply D (7 bases each). CDR1 and CDR2 (germline): LNHDA, SQIVND (reference sequence). The CDR3 runs 14 residues. The CDR3 loop reads CAAGGGALGETQYF. In DNA, the CDR3 is TGTGCTGCAGGGGGAGGGGCCCTCGGAGAGACCCAGTACTTC.

The J gene is TRBJ2-2, the V gene TRBV9, with D tentatively TRBD2 (6 bases). With 4 bases removed from V and 5 bases from J, the gap between germline ends came to 21 bases. The germline gives CDR1 SGDLS, CDR2 YYNGEE. There are 17 residues in the CDR3. CDR3 loop: CASSSVSGSRGTGELFF. The DNA for the CDR3 is TGTGCCAGCAGCTCCGTTAGCGGTTCTAGAGGTACCGGGGAGCTGTTTTTT.

The chain links TRBV7-3 to TRBJ1-4; D perhaps matches TRBD1 (6 bases). Trimming took off 4 bases at V and 7 bases at J, with 13 bases between the two ends. The CDR3 loop spans 14 amino acids. Germline lookup yields CDR1 SGHTA and CDR2 FQGTGA. The CDR3 DNA is TGTGCCAGCAGCTCTAGGGGGGATCGTGAAAAACTGTTTTTT. Protein: CASSSRGDREKLFF.

The chain joins TRBV13 to TRBJ2-7, with 9 bases lining up with TRBD2. Germline CDR1 PRHDT, CDR2 FYEKMQ (reference sequence). There are 17 residues in the CDR3. V was pared by 4 bases and J by 1 base, with 11 bases of the junction left unmatched. The CDR3 nucleotides are TGTGCCAGCAGCTACGACGGAAGACTAGCGGCGTCCTACGAGCAGTACTTC. It translates to CASSYDGRLAASYEQYF.

The chain uses TRBV5-5 and TRBJ2-5, with D unresolved. V lost 5 bases to trimming and J lost 3 bases, with 8 bases between them. This CDR3 spans 12 amino acids. In germline, CDR1 is SGHKS, CDR2 YYEKEE (reference sequence). The CDR3 DNA follows: TGTGCCAGCAGTCCCCGGGAAGAGACCCAGTACTTC. Its translation is CASSPREETQYF.

The chain joins TRBV27 to TRBJ1-5; 7 positions agree with TRBD1. Germline values: CDR1 MNHEY, CDR2 SMNVEV (reference sequence). J was trimmed by 0 bases and V by 6 bases; bases with no gene match: 8. CDR3 length equals 16 residues. The DNA of the CDR3 is TGTGCCAGCAGACTGACAGGGTCTATTAGCAATCAGCCCCAGCATTTT. This encodes CASRLTGSISNQPQHF.

The chain is built from TRBV25-1 and TRBJ1-1, with 7 positions matching TRBD1. The V and J ends lost 2 bases and 0 bases, in that order; junction bases with no gene match: 3. The germline V gene encodes CDR1 MGHDK and CDR2 SYGVNS. There are 15 residues in the CDR3. CDR3 DNA sequence: TGTGCCAGCAGTGAAGGACAGGTGATGAACACTGAAGCTTTCTTT. Its translation: CASSEGQVMNTEAFF.

Only a few counts were recorded for this clone. The V and J genes are TRBV6-4 and TRBJ1-1; D is unclear. Germline V lookup: CDR1 MRHNA, CDR2 SNTAGT. Trimming took off 4 bases at V and 1 base at J, with 7 bases between the two ends. The CDR3 is 13 residues long. CDR3 protein: CASSVEANTEAFF. CDR3 nucleotide sequence: TGTGCCAGCAGTGTGGAGGCGAACACTGAAGCTTTCTTT.

The chain recombines TRBV30 with TRBJ2-5; D not resolved. The CDR3 sequence is 13 residues long. Trimming shortened V by 6 bases and J by 5 bases, and 16 bases separated the two germline ends. Germline V gene sequence: CDR1 GTSNPN, CDR2 SVGIG (reference sequence). The CDR3 loop is CACAFGFGETQYF. Written as DNA, the CDR3 is TGTGCCTGTGCATTTGGGTTCGGGGAGACCCAGTACTTC.

The J gene is TRBJ2-3, the V gene TRBV18; TRBD1 matches at 8 bases. The V gene's germline CDR1 is KGHSH and CDR2 LQKENI. CDR3 length: 16 amino acids. The trim removed 2 bases at V and 1 base at J, leaving 5 bases unmatched. In DNA, the CDR3 is TGTGCCAGCTCACCAAACCAGGGGGCTGGCACAGATACGCAGTATTTT. Protein product: CASSPNQGAGTDTQYF.

V is TRBV13 and J is TRBJ1-3, with TRBD1 identical over 7 bases. The CDR3 sequence is 17 residues long. V lost 4 bases, J lost 2 bases, and 11 bases stayed unmatched. Germline CDR1 reads PRHDT; CDR2 reads FYEKMQ (reference sequence). The CDR3 bases are TGTGCCAGCAGCTCCCAGGGGGGCCGTTTAACTGGAAACACCATATATTTT. Encoded protein: CASSSQGGRLTGNTIYF.

The chain links TRBV30 to TRBJ2-7, with 8 bases that match TRBD1. Germline CDR1 is GTSNPN and CDR2 is SVGIG (reference sequence). The CDR3 covers 15 residues. V shed 5 bases, J shed 3 bases, and the junction held 12 bases outside the gene matches. Here the CDR3 DNA reads TGTGCCTGGGCCGATGGACAGGGATCTATCTACGAGCAGTACTTC. Encoded protein: CAWADGQGSIYEQYF.

This chain uses TRBV28 with TRBJ2-3; the match to TRBD2 covers 10 bases. The V gene's germline CDR1 is MDHEN and CDR2 SYDVKM. This CDR3 comprises 16 residues. J lost 4 bases, V lost 4 bases, and 8 bases had no gene match. The CDR3 DNA reads TGTGCCAGCAGTTCAGCTAGCGGGAGTGAGGCAGATACGCAGTATTTT. It translates to CASSSASGSEADTQYF. Full variable domain (outside the CDR3, taken from reference TRBV28 and TRBJ2-3): DVKVTQSSRYLVKRTGEKVFLECVQDMDHENMFWYRQDPGLGLRLIYFSYDVKMKEKGDIPEGYSVSREKKERFSLILESASTNQTSMYLCASSSASGSEADTQYFGPGTRLTVL.

This clone was recorded only once. The chain joins TRBV5-8 to TRBJ2-3; 11 nucleotides line up with TRBD2. Germline values: CDR1 SGHTS, CDR2 YDEGEE. The CDR3 sequence is 18 residues long. Germline trimming cut 4 bases from V and 3 bases from J; bases unmatched to any gene: 13. The CDR3 nucleotides are TGTGCCAGCAGCCATCCTAGCGGGAGGACAACAACAACAGATACGCAGTATTTT. Amino acids: CASSHPSGRTTTTDTQYF.

With respect to this clone: Other nucleotide sequences from this sample produce the same CDR3. The V and J genes are TRBV5-1 and TRBJ1-5; no firm D call. From germline, CDR1 is SGHRS and CDR2 YFSETQ. The CDR3 consists of 13 residues. Between the trimmed V and J ends, which lost 1 base and 4 bases, there was a span of 6 bases. The CDR3 DNA is TGCGCCAGCAGCTTGATACCAAATCAGCCCCAGCATTTT. Its protein product is CASSLIPNQPQHF.

This chain links TRBV6-5 with TRBJ2-3; D is unresolved. Germline assignment: CDR1 MNHEY and CDR2 SVGAGI. CDR3 length: 14 amino acids. The V gene lost 2 bases and the J gene lost 8 bases, with 14 bases spanning the gap. CDR3 residues: CASSYLGNVGTQYF. The CDR3 DNA follows: TGTGCCAGCAGTTACCTGGGAAATGTTGGTACGCAGTATTTT.

The chain joins TRBV30 to TRBJ2-1; D tentatively fits TRBD1 or TRBD2 (6 bases each). From germline, CDR1 is GTSNPN and CDR2 SVGIG (reference sequence). CDR3 size: 14 residues. V shed 1 base and J shed 7 bases, with 14 bases lying between them. CDR3 in amino acids: CAWSGGALVNEQFF. CDR3 sequence (DNA): TGTGCCTGGAGTGGGGGGGCCTTAGTAAATGAGCAGTTCTTC.

The J gene is TRBJ2-1, the V gene TRBV4-3; D call uncertain. The CDR3 spans 18 residues. Trimming removed 3 bases at V and 0 bases at J, with 18 bases between. CDR1 and CDR2 (germline): LGHNA, YSLEER. CDR3 amino acids: CASSHAPPAAHSYNEQFF. DNA for the CDR3: TGCGCCAGCAGCCATGCTCCCCCCGCGGCACACTCCTACAATGAGCAGTTCTTC.

The chain joins TRBV18 to TRBJ1-2; D ambiguous. Germline CDR1 KGHSH, CDR2 LQKENI. Trimming took 5 bases from V and 8 from J, leaving 18 bases between them. The CDR3 spans 14 residues. CDR3 region: CASSTDIVASGYTF. CDR3 sequence (DNA): TGTGCCAGCTCAACCGACATTGTGGCATCCGGCTACACCTTC. The entire variable domain, with the rest obtained from reference TRBV18 and TRBJ1-2, is as follows: NAGVMQNPRHLVRRRGQEARLRCSPMKGHSHVYWYRQLPEEGLKFMVYLQKENIIDESGMPKERFSAEFPKEGPSILRIQQVVRGDSAAYFCASSTDIVASGYTFGSGTRLTVV.

The chain uses TRBV19 and TRBJ2-5; 10 bases line up with TRBD1. CDR3 size: 15 residues. The J segment lost 4 bases and the V segment lost 4 bases, leaving 6 bases of the junction unmatched. Germline V lookup: CDR1 LNHDA, CDR2 SQIVND (reference sequence). CDR3 loop: CASSTDRGPGETQYF. CDR3 bases: TGTGCCAGTAGTACCGACAGGGGGCCTGGAGAGACCCAGTACTTC.

The rearrangement uses TRBV4-3 and TRBJ2-1, with a possible D match to TRBD2 (6 bases). Germline V CDR1 and CDR2: LGHNA, YSLEER. The V gene lost 0 bases and the J gene lost 0 bases, with 9 bases spanning the gap. The CDR3 is made up of 16 amino acids. This chain's CDR3 is CASSQEWRDSYNEQFF. The CDR3 DNA is TGCGCCAGCAGCCAAGAGTGGCGGGACTCCTACAATGAGCAGTTCTTC.

The chain joins TRBV15 to TRBJ2-7; perhaps TRBD1 as D (7 bases). The germline V and J ends were trimmed by 5 bases and 4 bases, with 15 bases remaining between them. CDR1 is LNHNV and CDR2 is YYDKDF in the germline V gene (reference sequence). CDR3 size: 14 residues. The CDR3 loop reads CATSAGQKLYEQYF. The CDR3, as DNA: TGTGCCACCAGCGCGGGACAGAAGCTATACGAGCAGTACTTC.

V is TRBV30 and J is TRBJ1-6; TRBD1 aligns across 7 bases. V dropped 4 bases and J dropped 0; count of bases not matched to a gene: 18. CDR1 and CDR2 (germline): GTSNPN, SVGIG (reference sequence). The CDR3 length is 20 residues. This CDR3 is CAWTRRGDSEASSYNSPLHF. CDR3 DNA sequence: TGTGCCTGGACCCGTAGAGGGGACAGTGAGGCTAGCTCCTATAATTCACCCCTCCACTTT. The entire variable domain, with the rest obtained from reference TRBV30 and TRBJ1-6, is as follows: SQTIHQWPATLVQPVGSPLSLECTVEGTSNPNLYWYRQAAGRGLQLLFYSVGIGQISSEVPQNLSASRPQDRQFILSSKKLLLSDSGFYLCAWTRRGDSEASSYNSPLHFGNGTRLTVT.

V is TRBV7-3 and J is TRBJ2-1, with a tentative D call TRBD2 (5 bases). The CDR3 has 11 amino acids. V lost 5 bases and J 11 bases, leaving 10 bases between the germline ends. Germline lookup yields CDR1 SGHTA and CDR2 FQGTGA. The CDR3 nucleotides are TGTGCCAGCAGCGCGGACGGGAAGCAGTTCTTC. This sequence encodes CASSADGKQFF.

The rearrangement uses TRBV5-1 and TRBJ2-2; TRBD1 or TRBD2 may be the D gene (6 bases each). V lost 4 bases to trimming and J lost 5 bases, with 15 bases between them. Germline V CDR1 and CDR2: SGHRS, YFSETQ. The CDR3 spans 15 residues. Here the CDR3 reads CASSHSGAGTGELFF. In nucleotides, the CDR3 is TGCGCCAGCAGCCATTCGGGGGCAGGGACCGGGGAGCTGTTTTTT.

Comment on this clone: This same CDR3 is encoded by further DNA sequences in the sample. The CDR3: CASSTGTGNTEAFF. For the CDR3, the DNA is TGCGCCAGCAGCACCGGGACAGGCAACACTGAAGCTTTCTTT. The V and J genes are TRBV5-1 and TRBJ1-1, with 8 bases aligning to TRBD1. CDR1 is SGHRS, CDR2 YFSETQ, per germline. Unmatched junction bases numbered 4, after V lost 4 bases and J lost 2 bases. This CDR3 region has 14 residues.